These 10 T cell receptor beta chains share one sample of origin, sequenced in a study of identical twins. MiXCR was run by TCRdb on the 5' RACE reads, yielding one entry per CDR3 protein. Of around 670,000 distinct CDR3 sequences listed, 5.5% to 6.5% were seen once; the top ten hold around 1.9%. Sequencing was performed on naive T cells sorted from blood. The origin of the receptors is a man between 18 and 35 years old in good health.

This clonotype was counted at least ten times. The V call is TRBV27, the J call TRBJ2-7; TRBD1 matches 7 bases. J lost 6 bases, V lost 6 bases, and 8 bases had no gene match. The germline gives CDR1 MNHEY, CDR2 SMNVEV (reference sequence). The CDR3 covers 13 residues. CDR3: CASSDRALGEQYF. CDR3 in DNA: TGTGCCAGCAGCGACAGGGCGCTGGGCGAGCAGTACTTC.

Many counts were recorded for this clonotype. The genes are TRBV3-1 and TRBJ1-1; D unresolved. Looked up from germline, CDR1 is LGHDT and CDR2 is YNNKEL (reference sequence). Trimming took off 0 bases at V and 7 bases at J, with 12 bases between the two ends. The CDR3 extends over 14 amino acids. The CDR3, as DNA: TGTGCCAGCAGCCAAGACGGCACCACTTTTGAAGCTTTCTTT. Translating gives CASSQDGTTFEAFF.

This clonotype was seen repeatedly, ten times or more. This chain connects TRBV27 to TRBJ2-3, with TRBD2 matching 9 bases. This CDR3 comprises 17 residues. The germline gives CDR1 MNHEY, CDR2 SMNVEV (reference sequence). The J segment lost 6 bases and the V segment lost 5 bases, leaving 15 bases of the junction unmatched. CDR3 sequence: CASSPTPGLALQDTQYF. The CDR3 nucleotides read TGTGCCAGCAGTCCAACCCCGGGACTAGCCCTTCAGGATACGCAGTATTTT.

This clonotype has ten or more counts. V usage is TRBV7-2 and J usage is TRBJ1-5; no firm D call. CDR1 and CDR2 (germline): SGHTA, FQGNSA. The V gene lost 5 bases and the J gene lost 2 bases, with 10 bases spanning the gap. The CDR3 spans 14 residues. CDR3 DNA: TGTGCCAGCAGCGTAAGCTCTCGCAATCAGCCCCAGCATTTT. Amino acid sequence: CASSVSSRNQPQHF. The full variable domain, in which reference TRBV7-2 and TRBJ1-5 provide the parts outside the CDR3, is GAGVSQSPSNKVTEKGKDVELRCDPISGHTALYWYRQSLGQGLEFLIYFQGNSAPDKSGLPSDRFSAERTGGSVSTLTIQRTQQEDSAVYLCASSVSSRNQPQHFGDGTRLSIL.

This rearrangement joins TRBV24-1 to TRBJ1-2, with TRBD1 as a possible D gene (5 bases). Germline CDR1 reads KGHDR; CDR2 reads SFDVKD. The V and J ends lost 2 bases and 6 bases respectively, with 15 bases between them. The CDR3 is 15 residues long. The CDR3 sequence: CATSDSQGSLHGYTF. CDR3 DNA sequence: TGTGCCACCAGTGATTCCCAGGGCAGTCTTCATGGCTACACCTTC.

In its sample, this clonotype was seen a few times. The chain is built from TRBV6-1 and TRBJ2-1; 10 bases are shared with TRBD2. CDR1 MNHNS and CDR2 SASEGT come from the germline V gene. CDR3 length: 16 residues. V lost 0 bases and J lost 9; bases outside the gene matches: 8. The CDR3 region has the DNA TGTGCCAGCAGTGAAGCCAGCCTGGTAGCGGGAGGTGAGCAGTTCTTC. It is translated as CASSEASLVAGGEQFF.

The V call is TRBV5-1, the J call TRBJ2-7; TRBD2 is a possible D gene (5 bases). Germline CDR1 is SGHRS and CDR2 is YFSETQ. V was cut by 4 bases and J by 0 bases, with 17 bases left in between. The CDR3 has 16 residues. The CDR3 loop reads CASSPPWVGSSYEQYF. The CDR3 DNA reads TGCGCCAGCAGCCCCCCGTGGGTGGGGAGCTCCTACGAGCAGTACTTC.

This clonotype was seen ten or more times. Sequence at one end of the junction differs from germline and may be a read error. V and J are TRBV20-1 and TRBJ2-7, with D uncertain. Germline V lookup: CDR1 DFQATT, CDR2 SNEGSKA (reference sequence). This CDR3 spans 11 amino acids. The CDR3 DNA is TGCAGTGCAAGGTCCTGGGGTCCCCCTAACTTC. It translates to CSARSWGPPNF.

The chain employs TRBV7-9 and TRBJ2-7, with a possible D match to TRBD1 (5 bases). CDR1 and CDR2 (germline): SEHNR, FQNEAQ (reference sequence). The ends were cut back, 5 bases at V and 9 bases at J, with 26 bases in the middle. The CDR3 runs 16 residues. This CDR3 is CASSPRQPSISLRQYV. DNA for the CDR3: TGTGCCAGCAGCCCCCGACAGCCTTCTATATCCTTGAGGCAGTACGTC.

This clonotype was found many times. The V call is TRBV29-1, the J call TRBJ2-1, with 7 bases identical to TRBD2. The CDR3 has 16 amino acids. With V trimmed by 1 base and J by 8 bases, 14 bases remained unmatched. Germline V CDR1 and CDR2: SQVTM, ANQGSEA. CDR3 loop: CSVEGGRGGSIDEQFF. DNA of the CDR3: TGCAGCGTTGAAGGTGGCCGAGGCGGGAGTATCGATGAGCAGTTCTTC.